What follows are 18 T cell receptor beta chains derived from one specimen sequenced in a study of human T cells and chemical hapten exposure. Time point denoted: patch test 1, 2 weeks after DPC sensitization. Sample treatment: therapeutic diphenylcyclopropenone sensitization with weekly scalp DPC. A single record per CDR3 protein comes from TCRdb applying MiXCR to the RACE reads. This table holds just under 350,000 distinct CDR3 sequences, roughly 6.9% found once. The material sequenced was whole blood, taken in connection with sensitization to the hapten diphenylcyclopropenone (DPC). Receptors originate from a woman under 30 with alopecia areata. Some clones in this sample may be carry-over from other donors' samples.

The V and J genes are TRBV20-1 and TRBJ2-3; 8 nucleotides line up with TRBD2. The CDR3 is 14 amino acids. Germline-derived CDR1 and CDR2 are DFQATT and SNEGSKA (reference sequence). J lost 6 bases, V lost 6 bases, and 11 bases had no gene match. CDR3 loop: CSAGGAGPEDTQYF. The CDR3 DNA reads TGCAGTGCCGGGGGGGCGGGGCCTGAGGATACGCAGTATTTT.

This clonotype was picked up a small number of times. The chain combines TRBV5-4 with TRBJ2-7; 7 bases agree with TRBD1. J was trimmed by 2 bases and V by 5 bases; bases with no gene match: 7. The CDR3 is 14 amino acids. Germline V CDR1 and CDR2: SGHNT, YYREEE (reference sequence). This chain's CDR3 is CASRGGAGPYEQYF. The DNA for the CDR3 is TGTGCCAGCAGAGGGGGCGCTGGACCCTACGAGCAGTACTTC.

This clonotype has a count of ten or more. The chain combines TRBV11-2 with TRBJ2-1, with TRBD2 matching 10 bases. Germline assignment: CDR1 SGHAT and CDR2 FQNNGV. V lost 5 bases, J lost 8 bases, and 9 bases stayed unmatched. The CDR3 is 15 amino acids. The CDR3 sequence: CASSPERGGVYEQFF. CDR3 sequence (DNA): TGTGCCAGCAGCCCGGAGCGGGGGGGCGTGTATGAGCAGTTCTTC.

The chain is built from TRBV2 and TRBJ2-7; perhaps TRBD1 as D (7 bases). The CDR3 runs 15 residues. V shed 4 bases and J shed 3 bases, with 16 bases lying between them. Germline V CDR1 and CDR2: SNHLY, FYNNEI. The CDR3 nucleotides are TGTGCCAGCAGTGTGACCGCGGGACAGAGCTACGAGCAGTACTTC. Translation gives CASSVTAGQSYEQYF.

This sequence joins TRBV12-3 or TRBV12-4 and TRBJ1-1; D is possibly TRBD1 (6 bases). V was shortened by 6 bases and J by 6 bases, with 17 bases between the two germline ends. CDR3 size: 14 residues. CDR3 sequence reads: CASSSQGFRAEAFF. Written as DNA, the CDR3 is TGTGCCAGCAGCTCCCAGGGGTTTAGGGCTGAAGCTTTCTTT.

At least ten counts were recorded for this clonotype. The V call is TRBV6-6, the J call TRBJ2-7, with TRBD2 identical over 8 bases. V shed 7 bases, J shed 3 bases, and the junction held 8 bases outside the gene matches. The germline V gene has CDR1 MNHNY and CDR2 SVGAGI (reference sequence). This CDR3 has 14 residues. The CDR3 here is CASTYRGGYYEQYF. The CDR3 DNA sequence: TGTGCCAGCACCTACCGGGGGGGTTACTACGAGCAGTACTTC.

This clonotype was detected a few times. The chain has TRBV27 and TRBJ2-1; 10 bases agree with TRBD2. The V gene end was trimmed by 3 bases and the J gene end by 15 bases; junction bases not matched to a gene: 11. Germline lookup yields CDR1 MNHEY and CDR2 SMNVEV (reference sequence). The CDR3 sequence is 14 residues long. Written as DNA, the CDR3 is TGTGCCAGCAGTTTCGTTCCAGCGGGGGGGCGGCCGTTCTTC. Protein sequence: CASSFVPAGGRPFF.

This clonotype was found a few times. The chain recombines TRBV6-5 with TRBJ2-5; D gene ambiguous. The V end lost 6 bases, the J end lost 7 bases, and 18 bases lay between the germline ends. The CDR3 runs 14 residues. Germline V gene lookup returns CDR1 MNHEY and CDR2 SVGAGI. The CDR3 spells CASRALTTPGTQYF. In DNA form, the CDR3 reads TGTGCCAGCAGAGCGTTGACCACCCCAGGGACCCAGTACTTC.

This clonotype was counted many times. The chain uses TRBV6-2 or TRBV6-3 and TRBJ2-4; D ambiguous. CDR1 is MNHEY and CDR2 is SVGEGT in the germline V gene. The CDR3 has 17 amino acids. The V and J ends lost 3 bases and 0 bases respectively, with 15 bases between them. This CDR3 is CASSYSYISLAKNIQYF. CDR3 nucleotide sequence: TGTGCCAGCAGTTATTCTTATATCTCTCTAGCCAAAAACATTCAGTACTTC.

This clonotype was seen a few times. This sequence joins TRBV7-9 and TRBJ1-2; D gene unclear. Between the trimmed V and J ends, which lost 5 bases and 8 bases, there was a span of 18 bases. Germline V lookup: CDR1 SEHNR, CDR2 FQNEAQ (reference sequence). This CDR3 contains 14 residues. The CDR3 coding sequence is TGTGCCAGCAGCCCCGTATTTTCCCTAGAGGGCTACACCTTC. Translating gives CASSPVFSLEGYTF.

This clonotype has a handful of counts. The J gene is TRBJ1-5, the V gene TRBV20-1, with 12 bases that match TRBD1. The CDR3 is 20 amino acids. J lost 0 bases, V lost 1 base, and 13 bases had no gene match. The V gene's germline CDR1 is DFQATT and CDR2 SNEGSKA (reference sequence). CDR3 loop: CSARGGPGDRGPYSNQPQHF. CDR3 nucleotide sequence: TGCAGTGCTAGAGGGGGTCCCGGGGACAGGGGGCCCTATAGCAATCAGCCCCAGCATTTT.

This clonotype was counted only a few times. The J gene is TRBJ1-3, the V gene TRBV5-1, with D unclear. The CDR3 runs to 16 residues. Germline loops: CDR1 SGHRS, CDR2 YFSETQ. Trimming took 0 bases from V and 1 from J, leaving 11 bases between them. The CDR3 spells CASSLGRQSSGNTIYF. As DNA, the CDR3 is TGCGCCAGCAGCTTGGGTCGTCAGTCATCTGGAAACACCATATATTTT.

The chain has TRBV7-9 and TRBJ1-2; D remains ambiguous. CDR1 SEHNR and CDR2 FQNEAQ come from the germline V gene (reference sequence). V was clipped by 1 base and J by 7 bases, with 10 bases between them. The CDR3 has 13 residues. The CDR3 bases are TGTGCCAGCAGCTTAGGGGCAGGTGGTGGCTACACCTTC. Protein product: CASSLGAGGGYTF.

This rearrangement joins TRBV29-1 to TRBJ1-1; D is undetermined. The length of the CDR3 is 15 residues. Deletions cut 4 bases from V and 0 bases from J, with 15 bases between. Germline V lookup: CDR1 SQVTM, CDR2 ANQGSEA. The CDR3 here is CSVVFGDTLNTEAFF. CDR3 in DNA: TGCAGCGTTGTTTTTGGTGACACCTTGAACACTGAAGCTTTCTTT.

This clonotype was found many times. The chain uses TRBV6-1 and TRBJ2-1, with a weak D call TRBD2 (6 bases). Germline V lookup: CDR1 MNHNS, CDR2 SASEGT. V was shortened by 10 bases and J by 1 base, with 8 bases between the two germline ends. CDR3 length: 12 residues. The CDR3 loop reads CATRESYNEQFF. The CDR3 DNA reads TGTGCCACTCGGGAGTCCTACAATGAGCAGTTCTTC.

The chain is built from TRBV7-9 and TRBJ2-7; D gene unclear. The CDR3 runs 14 residues. V lost 5 bases, J lost 2 bases, and 13 bases lay in between. Germline V CDR1 and CDR2: SEHNR, FQNEAQ (reference sequence). CDR3 amino acids: CASSPPPRPYEQYF. CDR3 in DNA: TGTGCCAGCAGCCCCCCACCTCGACCCTACGAGCAGTACTTC.

This clonotype occurred many times. This chain links TRBV29-1 with TRBJ1-5; D remains unclear. The V gene lost 4 bases and the J gene lost 0 bases, with 10 bases spanning the gap. Germline V gene lookup returns CDR1 SQVTM and CDR2 ANQGSEA. The CDR3 spans 14 residues. The CDR3: CSVVGPDSNQPQHF. The CDR3 DNA sequence: TGCAGCGTTGTCGGTCCCGATAGCAATCAGCCCCAGCATTTT.

This rearrangement joins TRBV21-1 to TRBJ1-2. TRBV21-1 corresponds to a pseudogene. The CDR3 has 14 amino acids. The CDR3 is CASSKVPGIYGYTF. In DNA, the CDR3 is TGTGCCAGCAGCAAAGTCCCAGGAATCTATGGCTACACCTTC.